This T cell receptor (beta chain) was captured in a study of control samples from healthy donors and cancer patients. The V and J ends lost 0 bases and 0 bases, in that order; junction bases with no gene match: 5. Germline V CDR1 and CDR2: LGHNA, YNFKEQ. This CDR3 has 17 amino acids. Sequencing used immunoSEQ multiplex PCR; TCRdb keeps in-frame clones, though not all of them. Of about 130,000 clones listed, roughly 89% were seen once; the top ten hold about 5.5%. This receptor was obtained from a man aged 18 to 29 in good health. The chain couples TRBV4-2 to TRBJ2-1, with TRBD2 matching over 7 bases. The specimen was blood. CDR3 in DNA: TGTGCCAGCAGCCAAGACAGACTAGCTCGCTCCTACAATGAGCAGTTCTTC. Translation gives CASSQDRLARSYNEQFF.